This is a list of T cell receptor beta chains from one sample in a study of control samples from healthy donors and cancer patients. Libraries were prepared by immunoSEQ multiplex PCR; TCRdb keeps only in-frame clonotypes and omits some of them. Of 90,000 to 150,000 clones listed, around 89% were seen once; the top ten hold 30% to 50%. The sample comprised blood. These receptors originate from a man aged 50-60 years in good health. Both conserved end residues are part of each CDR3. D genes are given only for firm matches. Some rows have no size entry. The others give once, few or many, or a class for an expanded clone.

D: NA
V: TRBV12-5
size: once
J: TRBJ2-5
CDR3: CASGAKETQYF
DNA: TGTGCTAGTGGTGCTAAAGAGACCCAGTACTTC

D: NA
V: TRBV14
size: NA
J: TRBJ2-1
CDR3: CASSPRGPSYNEQFF
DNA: TGTGCCAGCAGCCCGCGGGGTCCCTCCTACAATGAGCAGTTCTTC

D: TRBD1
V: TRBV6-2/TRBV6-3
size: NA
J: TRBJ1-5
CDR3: CASSIRGRNQPQHF
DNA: TGTGCCAGCAGTATCAGGGGGCGCAATCAGCCCCAGCATTTT

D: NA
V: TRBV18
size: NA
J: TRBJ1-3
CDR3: CASSPFGTAASGNTIYF
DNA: TGTGCCAGCTCACCCTTCGGGACCGCCGCCTCTGGAAACACCATATATTTT

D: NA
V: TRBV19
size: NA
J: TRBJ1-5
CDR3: CASSIRDVGAGNQPQHF
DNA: TGTGCCAGTAGTATCAGGGACGTGGGGGCTGGCAATCAGCCCCAGCATTTT

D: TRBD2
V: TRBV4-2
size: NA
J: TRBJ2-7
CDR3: CASSLFLAGGRYEQYF
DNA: TGTGCCAGCAGCCTCTTCCTAGCGGGGGGGCGGTACGAGCAGTACTTC

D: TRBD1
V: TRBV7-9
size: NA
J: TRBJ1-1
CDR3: CASSLGRGGQGKNTEAFF
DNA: TGTGCCAGCAGCTTAGGGAGGGGTGGACAGGGTAAAAACACTGAAGCTTTCTTT

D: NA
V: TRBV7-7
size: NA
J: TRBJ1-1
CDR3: CASSLAEGLEAFF
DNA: TGTGCCAGCAGCTTAGCGGAGGGGCTGGAAGCTTTCTTT

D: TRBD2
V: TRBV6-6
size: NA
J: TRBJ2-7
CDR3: CASSRTSTDSYEQYF
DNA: TGTGCCAGCAGTCGGACTAGCACCGACTCCTACGAGCAGTACTTC

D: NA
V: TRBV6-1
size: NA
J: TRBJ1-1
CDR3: CASSEWTEAFF
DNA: TGTGCCAGCAGTGAGTGGACTGAAGCTTTCTTT

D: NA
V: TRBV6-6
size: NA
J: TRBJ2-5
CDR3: CASSYSRETQYF
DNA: TGTGCCAGCAGTTACTCGAGAGAGACCCAGTACTTC

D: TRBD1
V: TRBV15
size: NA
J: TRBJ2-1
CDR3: CATSRNPGGDEQFF
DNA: TGTGCCACCAGCAGAAATCCAGGGGGCGACGAGCAGTTCTTC

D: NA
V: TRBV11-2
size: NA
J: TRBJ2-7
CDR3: CASTYGRDEQYF
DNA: TGTGCCAGCACATACGGGCGGGACGAGCAGTACTTC

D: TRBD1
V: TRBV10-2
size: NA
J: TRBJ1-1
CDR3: CASRGQGVMKTEAFF
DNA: TGCGCCAGCAGGGGACAGGGGGTCATGAAGACTGAAGCTTTCTTT

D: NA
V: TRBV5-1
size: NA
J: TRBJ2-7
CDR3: CASSLITATYEQYF
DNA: TGCGCCAGCAGCTTGATAACAGCCACCTACGAGCAGTACTTC

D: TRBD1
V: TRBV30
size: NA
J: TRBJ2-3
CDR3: CASGGFETDTQYF
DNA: TGTGCCTCAGGGGGCTTTGAAACAGATACGCAGTATTTT

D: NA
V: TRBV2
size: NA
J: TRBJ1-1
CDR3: CASRESGGTEAFF
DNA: TGTGCCAGCAGAGAGAGTGGTGGCACTGAAGCTTTCTTT

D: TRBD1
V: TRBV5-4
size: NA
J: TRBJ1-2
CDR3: CASSLDRGGDGYTF
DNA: TGTGCCAGCAGCCTCGACAGGGGAGGAGATGGCTACACCTTC

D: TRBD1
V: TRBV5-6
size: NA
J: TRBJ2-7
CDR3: CASIQQGPSYEQYF
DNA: TGTGCCAGCATCCAACAGGGGCCCTCCTACGAGCAGTACTTC

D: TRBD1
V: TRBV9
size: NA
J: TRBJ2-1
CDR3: CASSVGGTGGVNEQFF
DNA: TGTGCCAGCAGCGTAGGCGGGACAGGGGGTGTTAATGAGCAGTTCTTC

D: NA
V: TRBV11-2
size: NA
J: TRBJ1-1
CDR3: CASSSGDFRKNTEAFF
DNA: TGTGCCAGCAGCTCCGGGGACTTTCGGAAGAACACTGAAGCTTTCTTT

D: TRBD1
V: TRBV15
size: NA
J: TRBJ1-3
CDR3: CATADRALSGNTIYF
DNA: TGTGCCACCGCAGACAGGGCTCTCTCTGGAAACACCATATATTTT

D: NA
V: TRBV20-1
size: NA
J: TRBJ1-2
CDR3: CSASDFGDGYTF
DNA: TGCAGTGCGAGTGACTTCGGGGATGGCTACACCTTC

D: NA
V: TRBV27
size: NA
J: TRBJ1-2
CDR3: CASSLTANYGYTF
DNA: TGTGCCAGCAGTTTAACGGCGAACTATGGCTACACCTTC

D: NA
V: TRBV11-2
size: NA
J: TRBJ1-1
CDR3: CASSLGQTVAFF
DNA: TGTGCCAGCAGCTTAGGACAAACGGTGGCTTTCTTT

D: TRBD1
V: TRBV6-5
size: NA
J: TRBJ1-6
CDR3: CASSYRTGGDSPLHF
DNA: TGTGCCAGCAGTTACCGGACAGGAGGGGATTCACCCCTCCACTTT

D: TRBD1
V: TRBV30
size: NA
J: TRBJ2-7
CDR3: CAWSRTGGIEQYF
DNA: TGTGCCTGGAGCCGGACAGGGGGTATCGAGCAGTACTTC

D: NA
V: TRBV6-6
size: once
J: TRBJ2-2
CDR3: CASSFSPGELFF
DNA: TGTGCCAGCAGTTTTTCTCCCGGGGAGCTGTTTTTT

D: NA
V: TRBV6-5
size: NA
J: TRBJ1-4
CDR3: CASTWKVDSNEKLFF
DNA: TGTGCCAGCACCTGGAAGGTTGACAGTAATGAAAAACTGTTTTTT

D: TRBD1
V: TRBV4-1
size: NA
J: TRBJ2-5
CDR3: CASSQTGTGTMETQYF
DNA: TGCGCCAGCAGCCAAACCGGGACAGGGACTATGGAGACCCAGTACTTC

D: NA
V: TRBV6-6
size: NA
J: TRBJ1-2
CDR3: CASSWNRVANYGYTF
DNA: TGTGCCAGCAGTTGGAACAGGGTGGCTAACTATGGCTACACCTTC

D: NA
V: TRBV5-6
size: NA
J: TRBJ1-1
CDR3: CASSLGQGGLEAFF
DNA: TGTGCCAGCAGCTTGGGGCAGGGAGGCCTTGAAGCTTTCTTT

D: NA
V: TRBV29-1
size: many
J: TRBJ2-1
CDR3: CSVGKETNEQFF
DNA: TGCAGCGTTGGGAAGGAAACAAATGAGCAGTTCTTC

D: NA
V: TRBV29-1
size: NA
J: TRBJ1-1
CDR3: CSVKEGSPPEAFF
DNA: TGCAGCGTTAAAGAGGGCAGTCCCCCTGAAGCTTTCTTT

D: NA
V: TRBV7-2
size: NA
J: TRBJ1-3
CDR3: CASSLFGGLTEDTIYF
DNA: TGTGCCAGCAGCTTATTCGGGGGTTTAACGGAAGACACCATATATTTT

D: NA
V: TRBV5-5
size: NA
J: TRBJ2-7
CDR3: CASSLVAYEQYF
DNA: TGTGCCAGCAGCTTGGTAGCTTACGAGCAGTACTTC

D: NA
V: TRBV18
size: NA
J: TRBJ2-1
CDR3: CASSQGLQGDEQFF
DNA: TGTGCCAGCTCACAAGGATTACAGGGCGACGAGCAGTTCTTC

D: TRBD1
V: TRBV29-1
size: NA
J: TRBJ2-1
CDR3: CSVSDRVYEQFF
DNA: TGCAGCGTTTCTGACAGGGTGTATGAGCAGTTCTTC

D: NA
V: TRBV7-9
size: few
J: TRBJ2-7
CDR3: CASSIRDGTSYEQYF
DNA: TGTGCCAGCAGCATCCGGGACGGGACCTCCTACGAGCAGTACTTC

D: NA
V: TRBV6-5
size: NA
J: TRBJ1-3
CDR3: CASSYSGPAPGNTIYF
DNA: TGTGCCAGCAGTTACTCAGGCCCCGCGCCTGGAAACACCATATATTTT

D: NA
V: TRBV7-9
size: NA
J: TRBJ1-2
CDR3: CASSLDQTMGYTF
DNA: TGTGCCAGCAGCTTAGACCAGACTATGGGCTACACCTTC

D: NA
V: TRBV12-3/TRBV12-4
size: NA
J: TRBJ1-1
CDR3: CASTLNTEAFF
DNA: TGTGCCAGCACCCTGAACACTGAAGCTTTCTTT

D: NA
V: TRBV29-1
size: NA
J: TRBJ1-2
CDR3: CSVLEEYGYTF
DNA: TGCAGCGTTCTGGAGGAATATGGCTACACCTTC

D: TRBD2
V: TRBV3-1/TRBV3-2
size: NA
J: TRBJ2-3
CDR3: CASRRGTTAAWYF
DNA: TGTGCCAGCAGGCGAGGGACTACCGCCGCGTGGTATTTT

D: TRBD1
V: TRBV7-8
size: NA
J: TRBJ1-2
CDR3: CASSSGGQAIYGYTF
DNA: TGTGCCAGCAGCTCCGGGGGACAGGCAATTTATGGCTACACCTTC

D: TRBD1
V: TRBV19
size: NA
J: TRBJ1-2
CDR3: CASSMSARQGDGYTF
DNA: TGTGCCAGTAGTATGTCCGCCCGACAGGGAGACGGCTACACCTTC

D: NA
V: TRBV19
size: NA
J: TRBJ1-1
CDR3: CASSLAGLNEAFF
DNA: TGTGCCAGTAGTTTGGCCGGGTTAAATGAAGCTTTCTTT

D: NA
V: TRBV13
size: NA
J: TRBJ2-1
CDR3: CATVGLLEGNEQFF
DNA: TGTGCCACAGTAGGTCTGTTGGAAGGCAATGAGCAGTTCTTC

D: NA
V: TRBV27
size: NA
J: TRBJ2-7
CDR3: CASSLSASPYEQYF
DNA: TGTGCCAGCAGTTTATCGGCCAGCCCCTACGAGCAGTACTTC

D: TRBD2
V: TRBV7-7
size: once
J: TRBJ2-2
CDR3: CASSPRGGSGELFF
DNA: TGTGCCAGCAGCCCCCGCGGGGGGTCCGGGGAGCTGTTTTTT

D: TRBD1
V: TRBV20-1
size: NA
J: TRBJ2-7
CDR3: CSASGGQGYEQYF
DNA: TGCAGTGCTAGTGGGGGACAGGGGTACGAGCAGTACTTC

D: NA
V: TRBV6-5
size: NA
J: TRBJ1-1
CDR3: CASSLAENTEAFF
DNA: TGTGCCAGCAGCCTGGCAGAGAACACTGAAGCTTTCTTT

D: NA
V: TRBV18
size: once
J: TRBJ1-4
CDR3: CASSPMGGTNEKLFF
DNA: TGTGCCAGCTCACCAATGGGAGGGACTAATGAAAAACTGTTTTTT

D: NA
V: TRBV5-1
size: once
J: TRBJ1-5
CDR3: CASSTGTPQSAQHF
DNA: TGCGCCAGCAGTACCGGGACACCCCAATCGGCCCAGCATTTT

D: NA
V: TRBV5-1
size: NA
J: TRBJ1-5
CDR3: CASSPAGGWGQPQHF
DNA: TGCGCCAGCAGCCCCGCGGGGGGATGGGGTCAGCCCCAGCATTTT

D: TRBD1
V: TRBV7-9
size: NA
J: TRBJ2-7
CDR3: CASSQGTGGDEQYF
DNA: TGTGCCAGCAGTCAGGGGACAGGGGGCGACGAGCAGTACTTC

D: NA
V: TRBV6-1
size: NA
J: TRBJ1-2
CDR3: CASSERSGSYGYTF
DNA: TGTGCCAGCAGTGAGCGGTCAGGGTCATATGGCTACACCTTC

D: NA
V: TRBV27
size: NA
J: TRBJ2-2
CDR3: CASRMGGVQTGELFF
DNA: TGTGCCAGCAGAATGGGCGGGGTTCAGACCGGGGAGCTGTTTTTT

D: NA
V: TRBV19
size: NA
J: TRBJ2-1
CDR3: CASSIGDGEQFF
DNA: TGTGCCAGTAGTATAGGGGACGGGGAGCAGTTCTTC

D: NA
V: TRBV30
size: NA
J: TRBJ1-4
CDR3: CAWRDGPTNEKLFF
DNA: TGTGCCTGGAGGGACGGTCCAACTAATGAAAAACTGTTTTTT